The rows below give T cell receptor beta chains drawn from one sample of a study of T-cell reconstitution after alpha-beta-depleted transplantation in children. TCRdb used MiXCR to reprocess the PCR reads, holding one entry per CDR3 protein. The sample carries 200,000 or so distinct CDR3 sequences, 8.4% recorded once. Sample: PBMCs, mostly from graft donor cells, taken 360 days after TCRalphabeta/CD19-depleted stem cell transplant. The receptors come from a male patient aged 2-9 years who had a stem cell transplant for acute myeloid leukemia, so the T cells may come from the graft donor. Both conserved end residues are part of each CDR3. Fields, in order: J gene, clone size, V gene, D gene, CDR3 protein, CDR3 DNA. D genes are given only for firm matches. Clone size is given for some rows only: seen once, a few or many times, or a class if the clone is expanded.

J gene: TRBJ2-3; clone size: many; V gene: TRBV29-1; D gene: NA; CDR3 protein: CSVDVEASSTDTQYF; CDR3 DNA: TGCAGCGTTGATGTCGAGGCTTCTAGCACAGATACGCAGTATTTT
J gene: TRBJ1-4; clone size: NA; V gene: TRBV29-1; D gene: NA; CDR3 protein: CSIWRGVANEKLFF; CDR3 DNA: TGCAGCATATGGAGGGGCGTCGCTAATGAAAAACTGTTTTTT
J gene: TRBJ2-5; clone size: many; V gene: TRBV5-1; D gene: TRBD1; CDR3 protein: CASSWGQGRETQYF; CDR3 DNA: TGCGCCAGCAGCTGGGGACAGGGTCGAGAGACCCAGTACTTC
J gene: TRBJ2-5; clone size: few; V gene: TRBV12-5; D gene: NA; CDR3 protein: CASGSDLQETQYF; CDR3 DNA: TGTGCTAGTGGCTCAGACCTCCAAGAGACCCAGTACTTC
J gene: TRBJ2-4; clone size: many; V gene: TRBV4-3; D gene: TRBD1; CDR3 protein: CASSQEVSRDRANIQYF; CDR3 DNA: TGCGCCAGCAGCCAAGAGGTTAGCCGGGACAGGGCAAACATTCAGTACTTC
J gene: TRBJ2-5; clone size: few; V gene: TRBV24-1; D gene: TRBD2; CDR3 protein: CATSGPGLAGVETQYF; CDR3 DNA: TGTGCCACCAGTGGCCCGGGACTAGCGGGAGTCGAGACCCAGTACTTC
J gene: TRBJ2-1; clone size: many; V gene: TRBV4-1; D gene: NA; CDR3 protein: CASSLAGQSNEQFF; CDR3 DNA: TGCGCCAGCAGCCTGGCGGGGCAATCCAATGAGCAGTTCTTC
J gene: TRBJ1-6; clone size: NA; V gene: TRBV7-3; D gene: TRBD1; CDR3 protein: CASSLSQGVNSPLHF; CDR3 DNA: TGTGCCAGCAGCTTATCTCAGGGGGTCAATTCACCCCTCCACTTT
J gene: TRBJ1-5; clone size: NA; V gene: TRBV7-9; D gene: NA; CDR3 protein: CASSLGSASVYSNQPQHF; CDR3 DNA: TGTGCCAGCAGCCTGGGGTCAGCCTCAGTTTATAGCAATCAGCCCCAGCATTTT
J gene: TRBJ1-3; clone size: many; V gene: TRBV5-8; D gene: NA; CDR3 protein: CASSLAPTGSGNTIYF; CDR3 DNA: TGTGCCAGCAGCTTGGCACCTACAGGCTCTGGAAACACCATATATTTT